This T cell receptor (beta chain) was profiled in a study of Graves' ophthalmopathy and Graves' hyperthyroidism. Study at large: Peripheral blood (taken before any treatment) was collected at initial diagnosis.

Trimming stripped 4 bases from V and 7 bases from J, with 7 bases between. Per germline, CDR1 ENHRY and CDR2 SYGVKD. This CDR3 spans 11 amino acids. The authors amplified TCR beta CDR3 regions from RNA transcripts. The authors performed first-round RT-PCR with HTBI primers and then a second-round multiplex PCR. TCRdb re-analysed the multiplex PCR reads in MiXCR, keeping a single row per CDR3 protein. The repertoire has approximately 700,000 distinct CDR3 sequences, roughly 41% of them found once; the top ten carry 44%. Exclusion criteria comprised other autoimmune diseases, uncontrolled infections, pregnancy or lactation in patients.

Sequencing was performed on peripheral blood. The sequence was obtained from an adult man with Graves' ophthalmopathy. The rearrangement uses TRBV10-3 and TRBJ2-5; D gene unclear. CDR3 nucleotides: TGTGCCATCAGTGCGGACGGGACCCAGTACTTC. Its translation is CAISADGTQYF.